This entry concerns a single TCR beta chain. These data are taken from a study of shared clonotypes between healthy human individuals. A deep-level run was used for the assay. The authors split each subset's genomic DNA evenly across several immunoSEQ plates. Replicate PCRs were loaded with approximately 300 ng DNA from unsorted PBMC, around 30,000 T cell genomes. Using immunoSEQ multiplex PCR, the repertoire was profiled, and TCRdb retains in-frame clones only, with some absent. Of more than 450,000 clones in the sample, approximately 85% were seen once. Only Caucasian adults living in Nashville, Tennessee made up the donor group. V dropped 2 bases and J dropped 5 bases, with 19 bases sitting between them. Germline V gene data show CDR1 as GTSNPN and CDR2 as SVGIG (reference sequence). The CDR3 covers 15 residues.

Source material: PBMCs. The chain couples TRBV30 to TRBJ2-7; unclear D gene. The sequence came from a woman in her 40s in good health. Some clones in this sample may be carry-over from other donors' samples. CDR3 sequence reads: CAWSPTTPVGNEQYF. As DNA, the CDR3 is TGTGCCTGGAGTCCGACCACACCTGTGGGGAACGAGCAGTACTTC.